One sample yielded the 24 T cell receptor beta chains listed below, sequenced in a study of CD8 T cells in ankylosing spondylitis. TCRdb reprocessed the 5' RACE reads with MiXCR, giving one entry per CDR3 protein. The data contain under 85,000 distinct CDR3 sequences, 5.3% of them singletons. The specimen sequenced was blood, either unsorted or a sorted T cell fraction (not recorded which). These receptor sequences come from a male donor with ankylosing spondylitis or in good health (not recorded which).

In this sample, this clonotype turned up many times. A junction boundary mismatches the germline segment, possibly from a read error. This chain uses TRBV20-1 with TRBJ2-3; 7 bases agree with TRBD2. Germline V lookup: CDR1 DFQATT, CDR2 SNEGSKA (reference sequence). The CDR3 runs to 16 residues. CDR3 loop: CCARDFTGGFTDTQYF. The CDR3 DNA reads as TGCTGTGCTAGAGATTTCACGGGGGGATTCACAGATACGCAGTATTTT.

This clonotype has at least ten counts. The J gene is TRBJ2-1, the V gene TRBV5-1; 7 nucleotides align to TRBD2. The J segment lost 5 bases and the V segment lost 3 bases, leaving 2 bases of the junction unmatched. The CDR3 has 13 residues. The germline gives CDR1 SGHRS, CDR2 YFSETQ. Here the CDR3 DNA reads TGCGCCAGCAGCTCCCTAGCGGACAATGAGCAGTTCTTC. It encodes CASSSLADNEQFF.

Ten or more counts support this clonotype. The chain uses TRBV12-3 or TRBV12-4 and TRBJ1-5; no clear D. The CDR3 is 13 amino acids. The V end lost 1 base, the J end lost 1 base, and 2 bases lay between the germline ends. This chain's CDR3 is CASSLESNQPQHF. CDR3 DNA: TGTGCCAGCAGTTTAGAAAGCAATCAGCCCCAGCATTTT.

Ten or more counts support this clonotype. This rearrangement joins TRBV28 to TRBJ2-7; D may correspond to TRBD1 or TRBD2 (6 bases each). Trimming took 3 bases from V and 5 from J, leaving 17 bases between them. The CDR3 has 15 amino acids. CDR1 is MDHEN and CDR2 is SYDVKM in the germline V gene. CDR3: CASSFGGGLFDEQYF. The CDR3 nucleotides are TGTGCCAGCAGTTTTGGTGGGGGGCTCTTCGACGAGCAGTACTTC. The full variable domain, in which reference TRBV28 and TRBJ2-7 provide the parts outside the CDR3, is DVKVTQSSRYLVKRTGEKVFLECVQDMDHENMFWYRQDPGLGLRLIYFSYDVKMKEKGDIPEGYSVSREKKERFSLILESASTNQTSMYLCASSFGGGLFDEQYFGPGTRLTVT.

There are many counts of this clonotype. The chain uses TRBV2 and TRBJ1-1; D remains ambiguous. Germline loops: CDR1 SNHLY, CDR2 FYNNEI. The CDR3 runs to 13 residues. V lost 1 base, J lost 6 bases, and 9 bases lay in between. CDR3 bases: TGTGCCAGCAGTGAAGACGTGAGGTCTGAAGCTTTCTTT. Amino acids: CASSEDVRSEAFF. Full variable domain (missing parts from reference TRBV2 and TRBJ1-1): EPEVTQTPSHQVTQMGQEVILRCVPISNHLYFYWYRQILGQKVEFLVSFYNNEISEKSEIFDDQFSVERPDGSNFTLKIRSTKLEDSAMYFCASSEDVRSEAFFGQGTRLTVV.

Ten or more counts support this clonotype. The chain has TRBV6-2 or TRBV6-3 and TRBJ2-1; 7 bases fit TRBD1. Germline assignment: CDR1 MNHEY and CDR2 SVGEGT. The trim removed 2 bases at V and 12 bases at J, leaving 7 bases unmatched. This CDR3 contains 13 residues. The CDR3 nucleotides read TGTGCCAGCAGTTACAGGGGGCAAGGAAGGCAGTTCTTC. This codes for CASSYRGQGRQFF.

This clonotype was seen at least ten times. The chain employs TRBV5-1 and TRBJ2-1, with TRBD1 matching 10 bases. The germline V gene has CDR1 SGHRS and CDR2 YFSETQ. The trim removed 4 bases at V and 8 bases at J, leaving 9 bases unmatched. There are 15 residues in the CDR3. CDR3 bases: TGCGCCAGCAGCCCCAGGACAGGGGGAGGCGATGAGCAGTTCTTC. Its protein is CASSPRTGGGDEQFF.

This clonotype was counted only a few times. The rearrangement joins TRBV4-2 to TRBJ2-3, with 7 bases fitting TRBD2. CDR1 LGHNA and CDR2 YNFKEQ come from the germline V gene. The CDR3 has 18 residues. V lost 1 base to trimming and J lost 3 bases; unmatched junction nucleotides: 13. In nucleotides, the CDR3 is TGTGCCAGCAGCCAAGGTTATGCCGGGACTAAGGAAACAGATACGCAGTATTTT. It is translated as CASSQGYAGTKETDTQYF.

This clonotype has at least ten counts. The V and J genes are TRBV12-5 and TRBJ2-2; 8 nucleotides match TRBD1. There are 16 residues in the CDR3. Germline-derived CDR1 and CDR2 are LGHNT and FRNRAP. V lost 4 bases and J lost 3; bases outside the gene matches: 7. The CDR3 protein is CASGSPGTGYTGELFF. CDR3 DNA sequence: TGTGCTAGTGGTTCCCCCGGGACAGGTTACACCGGGGAGCTGTTTTTT.

This clonotype was seen repeatedly, ten times or more. This sequence joins TRBV10-3 and TRBJ2-5; weak D call: TRBD2 (7 bases). Germline CDR1 ENHRY, CDR2 SYGVKD. The CDR3 is 16 residues long. V dropped 4 bases and J dropped 2 bases, with 17 bases sitting between them. The CDR3 nucleotides are TGTGCCATCAGTGTGAAGGGGGGGCCGTGGCAAGAGACCCAGTACTTC. This encodes CAISVKGGPWQETQYF.

The table lists this clonotype with many counts. V is TRBV5-1 and J is TRBJ1-1; D gene ambiguous. V was shortened by 0 bases and J by 0 bases, with 9 bases between the two germline ends. Germline assignment: CDR1 SGHRS and CDR2 YFSETQ. The length of the CDR3 is 15 residues. The CDR3 DNA sequence: TGCGCCAGCAGCTTGGATGTGGGAATGAACACTGAAGCTTTCTTT. It is translated as CASSLDVGMNTEAFF.

This clonotype was seen ten or more times. V and J are TRBV11-2 and TRBJ2-2; D is unclear. From germline, CDR1 is SGHAT and CDR2 FQNNGV. The CDR3 consists of 18 residues. V dropped 7 bases and J dropped 0 bases, with 21 bases sitting between them. CDR3 sequence (DNA): TGTGCCAGCACCTCCTACGACCCCTCCACTCCGAACACCGGGGAGCTGTTTTTT. This sequence encodes CASTSYDPSTPNTGELFF.

This clonotype has a count of ten or more. V usage is TRBV4-1 and J usage is TRBJ2-2; the D gene could be TRBD1 or TRBD2 (5 bases each). Trimming removed 3 bases from V and 1 base from J, with 18 bases in between. This CDR3 comprises 18 residues. Looked up from germline, CDR1 is MGHRA and CDR2 is YSYEKL. Written as DNA, the CDR3 is TGCGCCAGCAGCCACGGGGACGAGGAACTAGGGAACACCGGGGAGCTGTTTTTT. Amino acids: CASSHGDEELGNTGELFF.

This clonotype was counted ten times or more. The chain couples TRBV7-3 to TRBJ1-1; D call uncertain. From germline, CDR1 is SGHTA and CDR2 FQGTGA. CDR3 length: 15 amino acids. The V end lost 2 bases, the J end lost 1 base, and 11 bases lay between the germline ends. Here the CDR3 reads CASSLGIGQNTEAFF. CDR3 nucleotides: TGTGCCAGCAGCTTAGGTATTGGGCAGAACACTGAAGCTTTCTTT.

This clonotype was observed a single time. J is TRBJ1-4 and V is TRBV7-2; no definite D call. The V gene's germline CDR1 is SGHTA and CDR2 FQGNSA. V lost 2 bases, J lost 8 bases, and 9 bases lay in between. CDR3 length: 13 residues. CDR3 sequence reads: CASSLRFGEKLFF. The DNA of the CDR3 is TGTGCCAGCAGCTTAAGGTTCGGAGAAAAACTGTTTTTT.

This clonotype has ten or more counts. This rearrangement joins TRBV19 to TRBJ2-4; a possible D gene is TRBD1 (6 bases). This CDR3 region has 13 residues. V was trimmed by 2 bases and J by 6 bases, leaving 8 bases between them. Germline lookup yields CDR1 LNHDA and CDR2 SQIVND (reference sequence). The CDR3 is CASSINRANIQYF. CDR3 in DNA: TGTGCCAGTAGTATAAACAGGGCAAACATTCAGTACTTC.

This clonotype was picked up many times. The chain combines TRBV2 with TRBJ1-1; perhaps TRBD1 as D (6 bases). CDR1 and CDR2 from the germline V gene are SNHLY and FYNNEI. The V end lost 5 bases, the J end lost 4 bases, and 17 bases lay between the germline ends. This CDR3 has 15 residues. The CDR3 loop is CASSKGGLRSTEAFF. CDR3 DNA: TGTGCCAGCAGTAAGGGGGGCTTGCGTAGCACTGAAGCTTTCTTT.

This clonotype was seen ten or more times. This chain links TRBV20-1 with TRBJ1-5; 10 bases align to TRBD1. CDR1 is DFQATT and CDR2 is SNEGSKA in the germline V gene (reference sequence). Trimming cost V 6 bases and J 6 bases; bases outside gene matches: 14. This CDR3 has 16 amino acids. CDR3 amino acids: CSAIPWDRGRGQPQHF. The CDR3 region has the DNA TGCAGTGCCATTCCGTGGGACAGGGGACGGGGTCAGCCCCAGCATTTT.

This clonotype was observed at least ten times. The chain links TRBV27 to TRBJ2-1, with no clear D. Germline CDR1 and CDR2: MNHEY and SMNVEV (reference sequence). The V gene lost 3 bases and the J gene lost 1 base, with 4 bases spanning the gap. The CDR3 runs to 13 residues. The CDR3 sequence: CASSFSSYNEQFF. The DNA of the CDR3 is TGTGCCAGCAGTTTTAGTTCCTACAATGAGCAGTTCTTC.

This clonotype came up many times. The V and J genes are TRBV12-3 or TRBV12-4 and TRBJ1-5; no clear D gene. The CDR3 spans 14 residues. Between the trimmed V and J ends, which lost 6 bases and 3 bases, there was a span of 12 bases. DNA of the CDR3: TGTGCCAGCAGCCCCGGACGGAACAATCAGCCCCAGCATTTT. Residues: CASSPGRNNQPQHF.

There are many counts of this clonotype. The rearrangement links TRBV20-1 to TRBJ1-1; a possible D gene is TRBD1 (5 bases). Germline CDR1 DFQATT, CDR2 SNEGSKA (reference sequence). The CDR3 loop spans 13 amino acids. Trimming removed 5 bases at V and 1 base at J, with 11 bases between. The CDR3 region has the DNA TGCAGTGCTGAAGGGGCGAAGAACACTGAAGCTTTCTTT. Amino acid sequence: CSAEGAKNTEAFF.

This clonotype was observed many times. The V gene is TRBV5-3, the J gene TRBJ2-3; the D gene is possibly TRBD2 (6 bases). TRBV5-3 is placed among ORFs of uncertain function. The CDR3 is 16 amino acids. Trimming shortened V by 8 bases and J by 3 bases, and 22 bases separated the two germline ends. CDR3: CASRSVVRGSTDTQYF. CDR3 DNA: TGTGCCAGTCGATCGGTAGTTCGGGGGTCGACAGATACGCAGTATTTT.

The rearrangement uses TRBV21-1 and TRBJ2-6; TRBD1 is the table's D call and was not checked against the DNA. TRBV21-1 is deemed a pseudogene. This CDR3 has 20 amino acids. The CDR3 DNA reads TGTGCCAGCAGCAAAGCCAAATGGACAGGGCAAAGCTCTGGGGCCAACGTCCTGACTTTC. Translation gives CASSKAKWTGQSSGANVLTF.

This clonotype was picked up many times. The chain couples TRBV10-1 to TRBJ2-3, with unresolved D. V was trimmed by 3 bases and J by 0 bases, leaving 1 base between them. In germline, CDR1 is WNHNN, CDR2 SYGVQD (reference sequence). The CDR3 sequence is 12 residues long. CDR3 in DNA: TGCGCCAGCAGTGATAGCACAGATACGCAGTATTTT. Encoded protein: CASSDSTDTQYF.